This T cell receptor (beta chain) comes out of a study of cytomegalovirus exposure and HLA in healthy donors. Study details: Some 180 million T cells yielded around 120 million unique TCR beta sequences in earlier analysis. Genotyping showed approximately 81% of 398 donors falling in the Caucasian-associated ancestry cluster. Study findings and constraints: In vitro assays verified that three CMV-associated chains recognized CMV antigens specifically.

This clone counts as medium-sized (0.01 to 0.1%) by frequency. No antigen is known for it. The CDR3 consists of 15 residues. Trimming took 6 bases from V and 0 from J, leaving 12 bases between them. Looked up from germline, CDR1 is LNHDA and CDR2 is SQIVND (reference sequence). The PCR employed 60 Vbeta primers together with 13 Jbeta primers. Authors' processing steps: Later reanalysis found 60 million to 90 million unique TCR beta chains, some 10 million of them shared. The assay was immunoSEQ multiplex PCR, and TCRdb's table has in-frame clones only and misses some. The DNA was the basis for D and trimming; V, J and clone size are from that table. The sample totals roughly 100,000 clones; its top ten clones hold less than 4.5%.

The specimen sequenced was PBMCs. This TCR derives from a man aged 35-49 years in good health and CMV-seronegative. The chain is built from TRBV19 and TRBJ1-3; the D gene is possibly TRBD1 (5 bases). The CDR3 DNA reads as TGTGCCAGTAGCGCGCAGGGTGTCTCTGGAAACACCATATATTTT. This translates into CASSAQGVSGNTIYF.